A single sample gave rise to the 25 T cell receptor beta chains below, sequenced in a study of blood T cell repertoires in COVID-19. Clones were sequenced by immunoSEQ multiplex PCR, and TCRdb holds only the in-frame ones, with some missing. This sample has 150,000 to 200,000 clones, with roughly 88% found just once. Material: peripheral blood. Receptors were obtained from a woman of 80 years or more with acute or convalescent COVID-19.

V usage is TRBV30 and J usage is TRBJ1-4; TRBD1 aligns across 7 bases. The CDR3 is 18 residues long. Germline V lookup: CDR1 GTSNPN, CDR2 SVGIG (reference sequence). V gave up 0 bases and J gave up 13 bases; unmatched junction bases: 23. The CDR3: CAWSVLSPKGQSFRGLFF. The CDR3, as DNA: TGTGCCTGGAGTGTTTTGTCCCCCAAGGGACAGTCTTTTAGGGGACTGTTTTTT.

The J gene is TRBJ2-1, the V gene TRBV7-3, with 7 nucleotides matching TRBD2. With 0 bases clipped from V and 1 base from J, the junction kept 9 bases outside the gene matches. The CDR3 runs 18 residues. Germline loops: CDR1 SGHTA, CDR2 FQGTGA. CDR3 DNA sequence: TGTGCCAGCAGCTTAACCGTCGCTAGCGGCTCTTCCTACAATGAGCAGTTCTTC. This translates into CASSLTVASGSSYNEQFF.

The chain is built from TRBV7-2 and TRBJ2-3; D might be TRBD2 (6 bases). Germline CDR1 and CDR2: SGHTA and FQGNSA. The ends were cut back, 11 bases at V and 1 base at J, with 13 bases in the middle. The CDR3 loop spans 13 amino acids. The CDR3 nucleotides read TGTGCCGGGGAGCGGGCTCGCACAGATACGCAGTATTTT. It yields the protein CAGERARTDTQYF.

V and J are TRBV10-2 and TRBJ2-7, with D possibly TRBD2 on 5 matching bases. Germline CDR1 is WSHSY and CDR2 is SAAADI. The CDR3 has 14 residues. Trimming left V 6 bases short and J 0 bases short, with 12 bases between. The chain's CDR3 is CASSIAPPSYEQYF. The CDR3 region has the DNA TGCGCCAGCAGCATAGCGCCTCCCTCCTACGAGCAGTACTTC.

The rearrangement links TRBV9 to TRBJ2-6, with D perhaps matching TRBD2 (6 bases). CDR3 size: 19 residues. Trimming took off 1 base at V and 1 base at J, with 18 bases between the two ends. Germline V gene data show CDR1 as SGDLS and CDR2 as YYNGEE. CDR3 in amino acids: CASSVSVGGRWSGANVLTF. In nucleotides, the CDR3 is TGTGCCAGCAGCGTATCGGTTGGAGGGCGGTGGTCTGGGGCCAACGTCCTGACTTTC.

The chain employs TRBV19 and TRBJ2-7; 8 bases map to TRBD2. V lost 6 bases to trimming and J lost 2 bases; unmatched junction nucleotides: 9. This CDR3 region has 15 residues. The germline CDR1 and CDR2 sequences are LNHDA and SQIVND (reference sequence). CDR3 residues: CASRPRGGRTYEQYF. The CDR3 DNA reads TGTGCCAGTAGGCCTCGGGGGGGTCGGACCTACGAGCAGTACTTC. Together with reference TRBV19 and TRBJ2-7, the CDR3 gives the full variable domain: DGGITQSPKYLFRKEGQNVTLSCEQNLNHDAMYWYRQDPGQGLRLIYYSQIVNDFQKGDIAEGYSVSREKKESFPLTVTSAQKNPTAFYLCASRPRGGRTYEQYFGPGTRLTVT.

The CDR3 DNA reads as TGTGCCAGCAGCAAAGGCTTTTACAGGGAGAACGACAGAGATACGCAGTATTTT. Translation gives CASSKGFYRENDRDTQYF. The rearrangement links TRBV21-1 to TRBJ2-3; no check of the table's D call, TRBD1, against the DNA was made. TRBV21-1 is given as a pseudogene. This CDR3 comprises 18 residues.

This chain joins TRBV5-6 and TRBJ2-7, with TRBD1 identical over 7 bases. The CDR3 has 14 residues. CDR1 and CDR2 from the germline V gene are SGHDT and YYEEEE. Trimming at V came to 1 base and at J to 2 bases, leaving 3 bases not matched to a gene. CDR3 in DNA: TGTGCCAGCAGCTTGCCGGGACAGCCCTACGAGCAGTACTTC. Protein: CASSLPGQPYEQYF.

There are a few counts of this clone. The chain links TRBV10-3 to TRBJ1-2; the D gene is possibly TRBD1 (6 bases). Trimming took 6 bases from V and 8 from J, leaving 16 bases between them. The germline V gene has CDR1 ENHRY and CDR2 SYGVKD. This CDR3 spans 13 amino acids. CDR3 in amino acids: CAISPGQPSGYTF. In DNA, the CDR3 is TGTGCCATCAGCCCGGGACAACCGTCAGGCTACACCTTC.

V usage is TRBV25-1 and J usage is TRBJ1-4, with D maybe TRBD1 (5 bases). V gave up 2 bases and J gave up 2 bases, with 12 bases separating them. Germline V gene data show CDR1 as MGHDK and CDR2 as SYGVNS. The CDR3 is made up of 16 amino acids. CDR3 sequence reads: CASSERRKGTNEKLFF. The DNA of the CDR3 is TGTGCCAGCAGTGAAAGGAGAAAGGGGACTAATGAAAAACTGTTTTTT.

This chain uses TRBV18 with TRBJ1-2, with D perhaps TRBD1 (5 bases). The CDR3 has 12 residues. Germline-derived CDR1 and CDR2 are KGHSH and LQKENI. Between the trimmed V and J ends, which lost 6 bases and 8 bases, there was a span of 13 bases. CDR3 coding DNA: TGTGCCAGCTCCCTCGGGGGGGGAGGCTACACCTTC. Translating gives CASSLGGGGYTF.

The J gene is TRBJ1-6, the V gene TRBV6-5, with D uncertain. Germline V gene sequence: CDR1 MNHEY, CDR2 SVGAGI. The CDR3 has 16 amino acids. V lost 2 bases and J 0 bases, leaving 8 bases between the germline ends. The CDR3 region has the DNA TGTGCCAGCAGTTACGTGGAGAGCTCCTATAATTCACCCCTCCACTTT. As protein: CASSYVESSYNSPLHF.

This clone was observed a few times. V and J are TRBV6-4 and TRBJ2-2, with 10 bases fitting TRBD1. J gave up 5 bases and V 6 bases, and 3 bases lay outside the gene matches. This CDR3 region has 14 residues. Germline V gene lookup returns CDR1 MRHNA and CDR2 SNTAGT. In DNA, the CDR3 is TGTGCCAGCAGCAGGGACAGGGGAACCGGGGAGCTGTTTTTT. Encoded protein: CASSRDRGTGELFF.

The rearrangement uses TRBV7-9 and TRBJ1-2; no firm D call. Trimming cost V 5 bases and J 4 bases, with 17 bases left between them. In germline, CDR1 is SEHNR, CDR2 FQNEAQ (reference sequence). This CDR3 has 15 residues. CDR3 amino acids: CASSLGQGGVYGYTF. DNA for the CDR3: TGTGCCAGCAGCCTGGGCCAAGGCGGGGTCTATGGCTACACCTTC.

The chain combines TRBV7-2 with TRBJ2-7, with 7 bases lining up with TRBD2. Germline V gene sequence: CDR1 SGHTA, CDR2 FQGNSA. CDR3 length: 14 residues. J gave up 5 bases and V 3 bases, and 7 bases lay outside the gene matches. DNA of the CDR3: TGTGCCAGCAGCTTGAGCGGGGCTCGTAACGAGCAGTACTTC. This encodes CASSLSGARNEQYF.

This chain connects TRBV10-3 to TRBJ1-1; D ambiguous. The CDR3 extends over 14 amino acids. Germline CDR1 ENHRY, CDR2 SYGVKD. V lost 6 bases and J lost 0, with 11 bases in between. The CDR3 reads CAISTRNMNTEAFF. CDR3 DNA: TGTGCCATCAGCACAAGAAACATGAACACTGAAGCTTTCTTT.

A single count supports this clone. The V gene is TRBV5-1, the J gene TRBJ1-2; the D gene is possibly TRBD1 (6 bases). V shed 2 bases and J shed 8 bases, with 16 bases lying between them. Per germline, CDR1 SGHRS and CDR2 YFSETQ. CDR3 length equals 14 residues. The chain's CDR3 is CASSFTAGQKGYTF. The CDR3 nucleotides are TGCGCCAGCAGCTTCACTGCTGGACAGAAAGGCTACACCTTC.

V gene TRBV10-3 combines with J gene TRBJ1-3; D is ambiguous. Trimming took off 3 bases at V and 2 bases at J, with 8 bases between the two ends. Per germline, CDR1 ENHRY and CDR2 SYGVKD. The length of the CDR3 is 14 residues. The CDR3 DNA reads as TGTGCCATCAGTGAAACTATGGCTGGAAACACCATATATTTT. Protein sequence: CAISETMAGNTIYF.

This rearrangement joins TRBV6-2 or TRBV6-3 to TRBJ2-5; 7 nucleotides line up with TRBD2. Trimming cost V 6 bases and J 3 bases; bases outside gene matches: 10. Per the germline V gene, CDR1 is MNHEY and CDR2 is SVGEGT. The CDR3 is made up of 15 amino acids. The CDR3 is CASSHAGTTKETQYF. The CDR3, as DNA: TGTGCCAGCAGCCACGCCGGGACTACAAAAGAGACCCAGTACTTC.

The V and J genes are TRBV5-1 and TRBJ1-1; D is possibly TRBD1 (5 bases). The V gene's germline CDR1 is SGHRS and CDR2 YFSETQ. Trimming took off 3 bases at V and 2 bases at J, with 11 bases between the two ends. The CDR3 is made up of 14 amino acids. The CDR3: CASSSLQGNTEAFF. The CDR3 bases are TGCGCCAGCAGCTCGCTTCAGGGAAACACTGAAGCTTTCTTT. Combining the CDR3 with reference TRBV5-1 and TRBJ1-1 gives the whole variable domain KAGVTQTPRYLIKTRGQQVTLSCSPISGHRSVSWYQQTPGQGLQFLFEYFSETQRNKGNFPGRFSGRQFSNSRSEMNVSTLELGDSALYLCASSSLQGNTEAFFGQGTRLTVV.

This rearrangement joins TRBV3-1 (or the pseudogene TRBV3-2) to TRBJ2-2, with TRBD2 matching 8 bases. This CDR3 has 18 residues. Trimming removed 1 base from V and 9 bases from J; junction bases left unmatched: 16. Germline lookup yields CDR1 LGHDT and CDR2 YNNKEL (reference sequence). The CDR3 sequence is CASSQARGTRRRKWELFF. DNA for the CDR3: TGTGCCAGCAGCCAAGCCCGCGGGACTAGAAGACGTAAATGGGAGCTGTTTTTT.

This clone appeared once. The chain has TRBV2 and TRBJ1-2; possible D gene TRBD1, 6 bases. Trimming shortened V by 1 base and J by 1 base, and 7 bases separated the two germline ends. This CDR3 region has 14 residues. CDR1 and CDR2 from the germline V gene are SNHLY and FYNNEI. This CDR3 is CASSEVGGNYGYTF. Written as DNA, the CDR3 is TGTGCCAGCAGTGAAGTAGGGGGTAACTATGGCTACACCTTC.

This sequence joins TRBV2 and TRBJ2-2, with D tentatively TRBD1 (5 bases). Looked up from germline, CDR1 is SNHLY and CDR2 is FYNNEI. The V gene lost 6 bases and the J gene lost 0 bases, with 11 bases spanning the gap. This CDR3 is 15 amino acids long. The CDR3: CASSPGPSNTGELFF. DNA for the CDR3: TGTGCCAGCAGCCCAGGGCCTTCGAACACCGGGGAGCTGTTTTTT.

CDR3 bases: TGCGCCAGCAGTGTCAGGGATGCCAATGAGCAGTTCTTC. The encoded protein is CASSVRDANEQFF. The chain recombines TRBV10-1 with TRBJ2-1; TRBD1 might be the D (5 bases). Germline V gives CDR1 WNHNN, CDR2 SYGVQD (reference sequence). CDR3 length: 13 residues. V lost 4 bases and J lost 6, with 10 bases in between.

The chain recombines TRBV25-1 with TRBJ1-6; D gene ambiguous. Deletions cut 6 bases from V and 11 bases from J, with 14 bases between. The germline gives CDR1 MGHDK, CDR2 SYGVNS. This CDR3 contains 13 residues. In DNA, the CDR3 is TGTGCCAGCAGCCTCGGCAGCGTGACACCCCTCCACTTT. Translating it yields CASSLGSVTPLHF.